This TCR beta chain is from a study of T cell responses to AZD1222 COVID-19 vaccine. Study-level points and caveats: The donor group comprised mostly white British people and more females; the analysis possibly underestimated clonal diversity. Reportedly, nearly half the spike-specific TCRs target unmutated variant regions.

Sequencing used immunoSEQ multiplex PCR; TCRdb keeps in-frame clones, though not all of them. The sample holds 90,000 to 120,000 clones, approximately 91% seen once. With regard to this clone: The antigen remains undetermined.

Per germline, CDR1 MNHEY and CDR2 SVGAGI. The CDR3 has 15 amino acids. V was cut by 2 bases and J by 5 bases, with 10 bases left in between. The chain couples TRBV6-5 to TRBJ1-6; D call uncertain. Here the sequenced sample was peripheral blood, taken on day 0 of AZD1222 vaccination. This sequence originates from an adult in good health. This CDR3 is CASSYTRENNSPLHF. CDR3 sequence (DNA): TGTGCCAGCAGTTACACCCGGGAGAATAATTCACCCCTCCACTTT.